This TCR beta chain was sequenced for a study of cytomegalovirus exposure and HLA in healthy donors. J gave up 9 bases and V 3 bases, and 11 bases lay outside the gene matches. The CDR3 spans 15 residues. From germline, CDR1 is SGHTA and CDR2 FQGNSA. The PCR had 60 Vbeta and 13 Jbeta primers. TCRdb's table, derived via immunoSEQ multiplex PCR, lists solely in-frame clones and lacks some. The sample includes around 140,000 clones, 80% seen only once; the top ten take less than 3%. A note on this clone: Its antigen remains unidentified.

Points from the study as a whole: Overall, roughly 170 TCR beta chains were annotated as cytomegalovirus-associated. Later on, an analysis tied approximately 17,000 TCR beta sequences to HLA alleles at 0.05 false discovery rate.

The J gene is TRBJ2-7, the V gene TRBV7-2, with 10 positions matching TRBD1. Sequenced material: PBMCs. The source of this sequence is a man over 45 in good health and CMV-seronegative. The CDR3 DNA follows: TGTGCCAGCAGCTTGCGGCCGGGACAGGGGACGGTGCAGTACTTC. This gives the protein CASSLRPGQGTVQYF.